Below, 10 T cell receptor beta chains from the same sample are listed, as sequenced in a study of T-cell memory formation after mild COVID-19. In TCRdb, the 5' RACE reads were re-called with MiXCR into one record per CDR3 protein. The table includes 35,000 to 55,000 distinct CDR3 sequences, about a tenth detected once. The material sequenced was PBMCs or a T cell subset sorted from them (not recorded which). The receptors stem from an adult woman who had mild COVID-19 (a few samples of this study predate the infection). Cell type and time point are not known.

This clonotype was counted at least ten times. The rearrangement links TRBV10-3 to TRBJ2-7, with TRBD1 matching over 7 bases. With V trimmed by 4 bases and J by 0 bases, 6 bases remained unmatched. CDR3 size: 15 residues. The germline V gene encodes CDR1 ENHRY and CDR2 SYGVKD. The CDR3 DNA sequence: TGTGCCATCAGTGGGGGACAGTCGAGCTCCTACGAGCAGTACTTC. Its translation: CAISGGQSSSYEQYF.

A remark on this clonotype: One end of the junction does not line up with germline, which may come from a read error. The rearrangement joins TRBV12-3 or TRBV12-4 to TRBJ2-5, with 8 bases fitting TRBD1. The CDR3 spans 11 residues. This CDR3 is CASSSSTGVMF. CDR3 DNA: TGTGCCAGCAGTTCCTCGACAGGGGTAATGTTC.

This clonotype was observed a few times. V usage is TRBV20-1 and J usage is TRBJ2-7; D perhaps matches TRBD2 (7 bases). The CDR3 is 16 residues long. The germline V gene has CDR1 DFQATT and CDR2 SNEGSKA (reference sequence). Trimming pared 0 bases from V and 1 base from J, leaving 16 bases between. The CDR3 sequence is CSARDRWGGASYEQYF. The CDR3 nucleotides are TGCAGTGCTAGAGATCGATGGGGGGGCGCTTCCTACGAGCAGTACTTC.

This clonotype has more than one count but fewer than ten. The V gene is TRBV7-2, the J gene TRBJ1-1, with a possible D match to TRBD1 (5 bases). In germline, CDR1 is SGHTA, CDR2 FQGNSA. The CDR3 length is 14 residues. V gave up 4 bases and J gave up 3 bases, with 12 bases separating them. CDR3 region: CASSSSPGYTEAFF. The CDR3 DNA reads as TGTGCCAGCAGCTCTTCCCCAGGGTACACTGAAGCTTTCTTT.

This clonotype was recorded at least ten times. This rearrangement joins TRBV10-3 to TRBJ2-2, with D unresolved. CDR3 size: 15 residues. The germline V and J ends were trimmed by 0 bases and 7 bases, with 12 bases remaining between them. The V gene's germline CDR1 is ENHRY and CDR2 SYGVKD. This chain's CDR3 is CAISESQPSDGELFF. The CDR3 nucleotides read TGTGCCATCAGTGAGTCGCAGCCTTCCGACGGGGAGCTGTTTTTT.

This chain joins TRBV27 and TRBJ1-6; a possible D gene is TRBD1 (6 bases). Trimming left V 6 bases short and J 0 bases short, with 12 bases between. CDR1 is MNHEY and CDR2 is SMNVEV in the germline V gene (reference sequence). This CDR3 has 16 amino acids. The CDR3 DNA follows: TGTGCCAGCAGCTTCGGACAGAGCTCCTATAATTCACCCCTCCACTTT. Its translation is CASSFGQSSYNSPLHF.

V usage is TRBV9 and J usage is TRBJ1-6; possibly TRBD1 for D (5 bases). The ends were cut back, 5 bases at V and 6 bases at J, with 15 bases in the middle. The CDR3 runs 15 residues. Looked up from germline, CDR1 is SGDLS and CDR2 is YYNGEE. The CDR3 here is CASSSLPGGNSPLHF. The CDR3 DNA follows: TGTGCCAGCAGTTCGTTACCGGGGGGTAATTCACCCCTCCACTTT.

This clonotype came up many times. This rearrangement joins TRBV6-5 to TRBJ2-7, with D possibly TRBD2 on 6 matching bases. The CDR3 runs 11 residues. With 7 bases removed from V and 6 bases from J, the gap between germline ends came to 10 bases. Germline CDR1 reads MNHEY; CDR2 reads SVGAGI. CDR3 in amino acids: CASTGVGEQYF. As DNA, the CDR3 is TGTGCCAGCACGGGGGTCGGCGAGCAGTACTTC.

This clonotype was observed a few times. The chain joins TRBV6-6 to TRBJ2-3; D is ambiguous. Per the germline V gene, CDR1 is MNHNY and CDR2 is SVGAGI (reference sequence). Trimming removed 0 bases at V and 0 bases at J, with 10 bases between. The CDR3 loop spans 16 amino acids. DNA of the CDR3: TGTGCCAGCAGTTACTCGTCTGTTTCTAGCACAGATACGCAGTATTTT. Translated, it gives CASSYSSVSSTDTQYF.

This clonotype showed up just a few times. The CDR3 coding sequence is TGCAGCGTTGAAGAGGTGGGAGAAAAACTGTTTTTT. Protein: CSVEEVGEKLFF. The chain carries TRBV29-1 and TRBJ1-4; D uncertain. The CDR3 consists of 12 residues. The ends were cut back, 0 bases at V and 8 bases at J, with 7 bases in the middle. Looked up from germline, CDR1 is SQVTM and CDR2 is ANQGSEA.